A single T cell receptor beta chain is shown here with its context. Its antigen is not yet known. There are no base qualities to consult, and no much larger clone falls within one base. All CD3G-deficient patients had evidence of autoimmunity, which was more severe in two of the patients. At the time of testing, the patients were between 2 and 39 years old, and their CD4+ and CD8+ T cells had reduced naive proportions and increased memory proportions. CD4+ cells were FACS-sorted into CD25-high CD127-low regulatory T cells and CD25-low CD127-high conventional CD4+ T cells. The patient group comprised more than 5 individuals with CD3G deficiency. Patient samples and clinical data came from an international physician network spanning the United States, Europe and Asia. Ficoll density separation was used to isolate peripheral blood mononuclear cells. At the junction V is shortened by 6 bases and J by 11 bases; bases outside the gene matches: 15. In the germline V gene, CDR1 corresponds to MDHEN and CDR2 to SYDVKM. The CDR3 numbers 15 residues from cysteine through phenylalanine. The retained sequence is limited to the CDR3, 45 bases, with the frame set at the first base.

This sample is drawn from a study of regulatory T cells (dated by TCRdb to 2017 to 2018). Background for the entire study: Between CD3G-deficient patients and healthy controls, the study compared T-cell receptor beta repertoires in sorted regulatory T cells, conventional CD4+ T cells and CD8+ T cells. Study-level results and caveats: Enrichment for hydrophobic residues at CDR3 positions 6 and 7 was found in conventional CD4+ T cells from CD3G-deficient patients, suggesting more self-reactive specificities. Repertoires from patients had restricted unique TRB V-J pairs and skewed V and J gene usage, with the strongest effect in regulatory T cells.

In the multiplex PCR, 52 forward TRBV primers and 13 reverse TRBJ primers were used, and assay-based and computational corrections were applied for amplification bias. Within the immunoSEQ assay, multiplex PCR amplified rearranged TRB loci from genomic DNA. Sequencing of the TRB amplicons was done on an Illumina HiSeq platform. The source study handled its data this way. Custom algorithms error-filtered the raw sequences and aligned the raw sequences to reference gene sequences, after which the immunoSEQ online tools were used for analysis. Frequencies of productive and nonproductive TRB rearrangements were assessed among unique sequences as well as among total sequences. Assessment of potential self-reactivity relied on the hydrophobicity of positions 6 and 7 in the TRB CDR3, along with their amino acid composition. For group comparisons, t tests, Mann-Whitney tests or two-way ANOVA were performed in Prism software. What TCRdb holds here is the immuneACCESS table cut down to in-frame rearrangements. Part of the clones is not present; checked against another copy, under half of the missing clones reflect an unresolved V gene, and the others are unexplained. D and trimming were read from the DNA, whereas the V and J calls and clone size are those reported in that table. The sample yields approximately 40,000 clones; roughly 90% were counted once. The ten largest account for 2% to 3% of the sample.

Material for sequencing was conventional CD4+ T cells sorted from blood. This receptor was identified in a person aged 18 to 29 with CD3G deficiency. The receptor chain draws on TRBV28 and TRBJ2-7; a stretch of 11 junction bases matches TRBD2. This receptor carries the CDR3 CASSRPQVAGGPKYF. The nucleotide sequence reads TGTGCCAGCAGCAGACCCCAGGTAGCGGGAGGGCCGAAGTACTTC.